A single T cell receptor beta chain is shown here with its context. The data were obtained in a study of OX40 agonist ivuxolimab in advanced cancers. TCRdb keeps only in-frame clones here, not all; method: immunoSEQ multiplex PCR. The sample holds 12,000 or so clones, around 83% seen once. Sequencing was performed on CD4+ or CD8+ T cells sorted from blood, taken in a trial of the OX40 agonist ivuxolimab. The TCR originated in an adult with an advanced solid tumor such as melanoma, head and neck, liver or kidney cancer.

The CDR3: CASSKGEGGTSQYF. CDR3 in DNA: TGTGCCAGCAGCAAAGGGGAAGGGGGGACGTCCCAGTACTTC. The chain couples TRBV11-2 to TRBJ2-5; D tentatively reads TRBD1 or TRBD2 (6 bases each). This CDR3 is built from 14 residues. CDR1 and CDR2 from the germline V gene are SGHAT and FQNNGV. Trimming removed 5 bases at V and 9 bases at J, with 19 bases between.